These T cell receptor beta chains were read from a single sample in a study of blood T cell repertoires in COVID-19. Produced via immunoSEQ multiplex PCR; TCRdb's table is partial and in-frame only. The sample has about 380,000 clones, 87% seen once. Sequenced material: PBMCs or T cells enriched from blood (not recorded which). The receptors were gathered from a man aged 30-40 years who had recovered from COVID-19. CDR3s include the opening cysteine and the closing phenylalanine or tryptophan. The D gene is left open where the match is weak. Size is omitted from some rows. Given values are once, few, many or a class for expanded clones.

j_call clone_size d_call v_call cdr3_aa cdr3_nt
TRBJ1-1 NA NA TRBV10-2 CASSDRLGGTEAFF TGCGCCAGCAGTGACAGGCTTGGAGGCACTGAAGCTTTCTTT
TRBJ1-1 NA NA TRBV12-5 CASERGGARTEAFF TGTGCTAGTGAACGAGGGGGGGCGCGGACTGAAGCTTTCTTT
TRBJ1-2 NA TRBD1 TRBV18 CASSPRDRGYGYTF TGTGCCAGCTCACCACGGGACAGGGGCTATGGCTACACCTTC
TRBJ1-5 few NA TRBV6-2/TRBV6-3 CASSQGGSNQPQHF TGTGCCAGCAGCCAGGGAGGAAGCAATCAGCCCCAGCATTTT
TRBJ2-3 NA TRBD2 TRBV6-5 CASSPTSGTDTQYF TGTGCCAGCAGTCCCACTAGCGGCACAGATACGCAGTATTTT
TRBJ2-3 NA TRBD1 TRBV25-1 CASSEWTGGPDTQYF TGTGCCAGCAGTGAATGGACAGGTGGCCCAGATACGCAGTATTTT
TRBJ1-1 NA TRBD1 TRBV7-8 CASSSIPGTGNTEAFF TGTGCCAGCAGCTCAATCCCCGGGACAGGGAACACTGAAGCTTTCTTT
TRBJ1-5 once NA TRBV3-1/TRBV3-2 CASSQGDYQPQHF TGTGCCAGCAGCCAAGGAGATTATCAGCCCCAGCATTTT
TRBJ1-2 NA NA TRBV28 CASSPSPTGNYGYTF TGTGCCAGCAGTCCTAGCCCGACGGGAAACTATGGCTACACCTTC
TRBJ2-5 NA TRBD1 TRBV5-1 CASSPGTAEGETQYF TGCGCCAGCAGCCCCGGGACAGCTGAGGGAGAGACCCAGTACTTC
TRBJ1-3 few TRBD1 TRBV7-2 CASSPHDRGRGNTIYF TGTGCCAGCAGCCCGCACGACAGGGGGCGAGGAAACACCATATATTTT
TRBJ2-7 NA TRBD2 TRBV28 CASSFLAGASYEQYF TGTGCCAGCAGTTTCCTAGCGGGGGCCTCCTACGAGCAGTACTTC
TRBJ2-1 NA TRBD2 TRBV11-2 CASSFGLAGGNEQFF TGTGCCAGCAGCTTTGGACTAGCGGGGGGCAATGAGCAGTTCTTC
TRBJ1-6 NA NA TRBV18 CASSPGLDSRSPLHF TGTGCCAGCTCACCAGGGTTGGATTCGAGGTCACCCCTCCACTTT
TRBJ2-5 NA TRBD1 TRBV5-5 CASSSPGGQETQYF TGTGCCAGCAGCTCGCCAGGGGGCCAAGAGACCCAGTACTTC